The rows below give T cell receptor beta chains drawn from one sample of a study of regulatory T cells in long-lasting Graves disease. TCRdb called the multiplex PCR reads again in MiXCR, with one record for every CDR3 protein. The sample contains 540,000 or so distinct CDR3 sequences, approximately 15% of which appear only once. These records were also assigned to another study, of T cells in Graves' hyperthyroidism and ophthalmopathy.

This material consisted of peripheral blood mononuclear cells (PBMCs), taken at new diagnosis, from a patient treated with antithyroid drugs. The receptors were gathered from a man in his thirties or forties with Graves disease. CDR3s include the opening cysteine and the closing phenylalanine or tryptophan. A D gene is named only where the DNA matches it firmly. Clone sizes are given selectively: once, few, many, or a class where the clone is expanded.

J	length	size	V	D	CDR3	DNA
TRBJ2-7	14	-	TRBV6-5	-	CASSYSESSYEQYF	TGTGCCAGCAGTTACAGCGAGAGCTCCTACGAGCAGTACTTC
TRBJ2-3	18	many	TRBV9	TRBD2	CASSVGPGTSGITDTQYF	TGTGCCAGCAGCGTAGGGCCCGGGACTAGCGGGATCACAGATACGCAGTATTTT
TRBJ2-2	14	-	TRBV20-1	-	CSARAEGNTGELFF	TGCAGTGCTAGAGCCGAGGGGAACACCGGGGAGCTGTTTTTT
TRBJ1-4	13	few	TRBV10-3	-	CAISGGLNEKLFF	TGTGCCATCAGTGGTGGGCTTAATGAAAAACTGTTTTTT
TRBJ2-7	14	-	TRBV4-2	-	CASSRDRVAYEQYF	TGTGCCAGCAGCCGCGATCGGGTGGCCTACGAGCAGTACTTC
TRBJ1-5	17	-	TRBV4-1	-	CASSRFTGEYSNQPQHF	TGCGCCAGCAGCCGATTCACAGGAGAATATAGCAATCAGCCCCAGCATTTT
TRBJ1-5	15	many	TRBV28	TRBD1	CASSILTGDNQPQHF	TGTGCCAGCAGTATACTGACAGGGGACAATCAGCCCCAGCATTTT
TRBJ2-2	14	many	TRBV2	-	CASSVRISTGELFF	TGTGCCAGCAGTGTAAGGATTTCAACCGGGGAGCTGTTTTTT
TRBJ1-2	14	-	TRBV19	-	CASNLPGQLTGYTF	TGTGCCAGTAACCTACCGGGTCAGCTGACCGGCTACACCTTC
TRBJ2-2	14	many	TRBV5-1	-	CASFGLANTGELFF	TGCGCCAGCTTTGGGCTCGCGAACACCGGGGAGCTGTTTTTT
TRBJ1-2	14	-	TRBV15	-	CATSRDTTGYGYTF	TGTGCCACCAGCAGAGATACAACAGGCTATGGCTACACCTTC
TRBJ2-1	14	-	TRBV9	-	CASSSLSVVGEQFF	TGTGCCAGCAGCTCCCTTTCCGTCGTCGGTGAGCAGTTCTTC
TRBJ2-3	18	few	TRBV4-1	TRBD2	CASSQGGGIAGPTDTQYF	TGCGCCAGCAGCCAAGGCGGTGGAATAGCGGGGCCCACAGATACGCAGTATTTT
TRBJ2-7	13	-	TRBV20-1	TRBD2	CSAPLAGVSEQYF	TGCAGTGCTCCCCTAGCGGGAGTTTCCGAGCAGTACTTC
TRBJ2-1	16	-	TRBV4-1	-	CASSQLPDLIYNEQFF	TGCGCCAGCAGCCAACTACCGGACCTAATTTACAATGAGCAGTTCTTC
TRBJ2-3	13	many	TRBV30	-	CAWSSVRTDTQYF	TGTGCCTGGAGTTCAGTACGCACAGATACGCAGTATTTT
TRBJ2-3	15	many	TRBV12-5	-	CASGLGPPDTDTQYF	TGTGCTAGTGGTTTGGGACCACCTGACACAGATACGCAGTATTTT
TRBJ2-2	14	once	TRBV7-2	TRBD2	CASSSRGVPGELFF	TGTGCCAGCAGCTCTCGGGGGGTTCCCGGGGAGCTGTTTTTT
TRBJ1-6	16	few	TRBV5-1	-	CASSLGAAGPNSPLHF	TGCGCCAGCAGCTTGGGAGCGGCAGGCCCTAATTCACCCCTCCACTTT
TRBJ2-2	15	-	TRBV19	-	CASSPSTEGTGELFF	TGTGCCAGTAGTCCCTCAACCGAGGGGACCGGGGAGCTGTTTTTT
TRBJ2-5	13	many	TRBV7-8	-	CASSLALVRTQYF	TGTGCCAGCAGCTTAGCCCTAGTGAGGACCCAGTACTTC
TRBJ2-1	16	-	TRBV7-9	-	CASSHSGQGTYNEQFF	TGTGCCAGCAGCCATTCAGGGCAGGGTACCTACAATGAGCAGTTCTTC
TRBJ1-5	13	many	TRBV12-3/TRBV12-4	-	CASSLGVGQPQHF	TGTGCCAGCAGTTTAGGTGTCGGTCAGCCCCAGCATTTT
TRBJ2-3	13	many	TRBV27	-	CASSLGAADTQYF	TGTGCCAGCAGTTTGGGGGCGGCAGATACGCAGTATTTT
TRBJ2-2	17	many	TRBV20-1	TRBD2	CSARDPGLAVNTGELFF	TGCAGTGCTAGAGATCCGGGACTAGCGGTTAACACCGGGGAGCTGTTTTTT
TRBJ2-3	16	-	TRBV6-1	TRBD1	CASRPLGQGKTDTQYF	TGTGCCAGCAGACCATTGGGACAGGGAAAGACAGATACGCAGTATTTT
TRBJ2-7	13	-	TRBV5-1	-	CASSLGDVREQYF	TGCGCCAGCTCCTTAGGAGACGTCCGAGAGCAGTACTTC
TRBJ2-7	14	-	TRBV30	TRBD2	CAWSGWRGEYEQYF	TGTGCCTGGAGTGGGTGGCGGGGGGAATACGAGCAGTACTTC
TRBJ2-1	18	many	TRBV25-1	TRBD1	CASSEVQGAWVSYNEQFF	TGTGCCAGCAGTGAAGTACAGGGGGCCTGGGTCTCCTACAATGAGCAGTTCTTC
TRBJ2-5	16	-	TRBV5-4	-	CASSLTPAGVGETQYF	TGTGCCAGCAGCTTAACCCCCGCGGGTGTTGGAGAGACCCAGTACTTC
TRBJ1-5	13	many	TRBV2	TRBD1	CASESRGRQPQHF	TGTGCCAGCGAGAGTAGGGGGCGTCAGCCCCAGCATTTT
TRBJ1-1	12	many	TRBV28	-	CASSPDNTEAFF	TGTGCCAGCAGCCCCGACAACACTGAAGCTTTCTTT
TRBJ1-4	13	many	TRBV2	-	CASRDPGGEKLFF	TGTGCCAGCCGGGACCCCGGAGGTGAAAAACTGTTTTTT
TRBJ2-3	17	-	TRBV10-2	TRBD2	CASSGRGLAGGADTQYF	TGCGCCAGCAGCGGCCGGGGACTAGCGGGAGGCGCAGATACGCAGTATTTT
TRBJ2-7	14	many	TRBV5-1	TRBD1	CASSSGQGRYEQYF	TGCGCCAGCAGCTCCGGACAGGGGAGGTACGAGCAGTACTTC
TRBJ1-1	11	many	TRBV5-1	TRBD1	CASSTGDKAFF	TGCGCCAGCAGCACAGGGGATAAAGCTTTCTTT
TRBJ2-7	14	few	TRBV13	-	CASSTRDGAYEQYF	TGTGCCAGCAGCACTAGGGACGGAGCCTACGAGCAGTACTTC
TRBJ2-1	13	-	TRBV27	-	CASSLRERDEQFF	TGTGCCAGCAGTTTACGGGAACGGGATGAGCAGTTCTTC
TRBJ1-1	13	few	TRBV14	-	CASSQAGTPEAFF	TGTGCCAGCAGCCAAGCCGGGACCCCTGAAGCTTTCTTT
TRBJ2-2	13	few	TRBV7-3	-	CASSPTHPGELFF	TGTGCCAGCAGCCCGACCCACCCCGGGGAGCTGTTTTTT
TRBJ2-7	15	-	TRBV20-1	TRBD1	CSASGGQGFSYEQYF	TGCAGTGCCTCGGGGGGACAGGGGTTTTCCTACGAGCAGTACTTC
TRBJ2-3	15	many	TRBV20-1	TRBD1	CSANRWDRVTDTQYF	TGCAGTGCTAACCGCTGGGACAGGGTCACAGATACGCAGTATTTT
TRBJ2-3	16	many	TRBV5-1	TRBD2	CASSRSGGSGTDTQYF	TGCGCCAGCAGCCGTAGTGGCGGGAGCGGCACAGATACGCAGTATTTT
TRBJ2-7	14	many	TRBV6-2/TRBV6-3	TRBD1	CASISLSGGHEQYF	TGTGCCAGCATTTCTCTTTCAGGGGGCCACGAGCAGTACTTC